The source of this T cell receptor (beta chain) is a study of T cells in tuberculosis. Study details: This South African cohort compared adolescents with or without latent tuberculosis against adults with active tuberculosis.

Described time point: new active TB diagnosis, blood taken before or within 7 days of starting treatment. Deletions cut 4 bases from V and 4 bases from J, with 18 bases between. Germline V gives CDR1 SGDLS, CDR2 YYNGEE. CDR3 length: 15 residues. To note about this clone: What it binds is not known.

Findings and limits, study-wide: GMM-specific TCRs were nearer to active tuberculosis alpha repertoires, suggesting expansion. A GMM-specific repertoire classifier reached about 90% accuracy, AUROC 0.7 to 0.9.

Assay: immunoSEQ multiplex PCR; the TCRdb copy retains only in-frame clones and omits some. The sample includes over 25,000 clones, 92% of them seen just once. The chain employs TRBV9 and TRBJ2-7; a possible D gene is TRBD1 (6 bases). The material was PBMCs, obtained at tuberculosis diagnosis. The TCR comes from an adult with tuberculosis. The CDR3 nucleotides are TGTGCCAGCAGCCCCTCACCCGGACAGCATTACGAGCAGTACTTC. Translating it yields CASSPSPGQHYEQYF.